In its sample, the clone carrying this T cell receptor beta chain was seen a few times. The CDR3 contains 16 residues. Germline-derived CDR1 and CDR2 are SGHKS and YYEKEE (reference sequence). V was clipped by 2 bases and J by 4 bases, with 19 bases between them. This entry comes from a study of T-cell memory formation after mild COVID-19. One entry per CDR3 protein, called by TCRdb with MiXCR from the 5' RACE reads. The data contain approximately 150,000 distinct CDR3 sequences, about 5.5% of them singletons. The receptor was derived from an adult woman who had mild COVID-19 (a few samples of this study predate the infection). Cell type and time point are not known. Sequencing was done on a sample of PBMCs or a T cell subset sorted from them (not recorded which). This sequence joins TRBV5-5 and TRBJ2-7; TRBD1 is a possible D gene (7 bases). The CDR3 sequence: CASSFFRGTESYEQYF. CDR3 DNA sequence: TGTGCCAGCAGCTTTTTTCGCGGGACAGAGTCGTACGAGCAGTACTTC.